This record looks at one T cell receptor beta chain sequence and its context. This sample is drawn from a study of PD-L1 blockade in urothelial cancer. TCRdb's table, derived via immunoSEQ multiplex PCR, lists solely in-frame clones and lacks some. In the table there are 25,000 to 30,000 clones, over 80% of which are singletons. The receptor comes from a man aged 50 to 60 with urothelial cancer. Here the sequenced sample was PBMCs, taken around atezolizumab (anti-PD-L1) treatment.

This CDR3 is CAWQTGQNNQPQHF. The DNA for the CDR3 is TGTGCCTGGCAAACGGGACAGAACAATCAGCCCCAGCATTTT. This chain joins TRBV30 and TRBJ1-5, with 7 bases aligning to TRBD1. Per germline, CDR1 GTSNPN and CDR2 SVGIG (reference sequence). Trimming cost V 5 bases and J 3 bases; bases outside gene matches: 7. CDR3 length: 14 amino acids.